A single TCR beta chain is shown here with its context. What it binds is unknown. The sample is drawn from a study of glioma-infiltrating T cells after dendritic cell vaccination. Repertoires were generated with immunoSEQ multiplex PCR, while TCRdb's copy carries only in-frame clones and drops some. The top ten clones hold 2.1% of a sample with fewer than 85,000 clones, roughly 87% of them seen once. The length of the CDR3 is 16 residues. CDR1 and CDR2 from the germline V gene are SSHAT and FNYEAQ (reference sequence). The V gene end was trimmed by 4 bases and the J gene end by 2 bases; junction bases not matched to a gene: 5. Findings and caveats of the study: Complete blood and tumor specimen sets were limited to few patients.

This TCR came from a human donor with glioblastoma. This material consisted of blood, taken before dendritic cell vaccination. V usage is TRBV7-7 and J usage is TRBJ2-6; 7 positions agree with TRBD2. CDR3 region: CASSYGAGAGANVLTF. In DNA, the CDR3 is TGTGCCAGCAGCTATGGGGCGGGGGCTGGGGCCAACGTCCTGACTTTC.